A single sample is the source of the 5 T cell receptor beta chains below, sequenced in a study of memory CD4+ T cells and cytomegalovirus serostatus (dated by TCRdb to the late 2010s). Single viable CD3+CD4+CD8-CD45RO+ cells were sorted as memory CD4+ T cells on a FACSAria II. The method behind the library was the immunoSEQ multiplex PCR assay. TCRdb's version of the immuneACCESS table is confined to in-frame rearrangements and falls short of the full clone set. An unresolved V gene accounts for under half of the shortfall where checked; the remainder is of unknown origin. For this sample the table gives about 60,000 clones, of which over 65% were detected only once. The leading ten clones occupy approximately 2.6% of the sample. Sequenced material: memory CD4+ T cells from blood. All receptors come from an adult in good health and CMV-seropositive.

The chain combines TRBV10-1 with TRBJ2-7; no definite D call. This CDR3 spans 9 amino acids. CDR1 and CDR2 (germline): WNHNN, SYGVQD (reference sequence). V gave up 10 bases and J gave up 6 bases, with 7 bases separating them. The CDR3 nucleotides read TGCGCCAATTACACCGAGCAGTACGTC. As protein: CANYTEQYV.

The chain uses TRBV4-3 and TRBJ1-2; a possible D gene is TRBD1 (5 bases). Trimming stripped 1 base from V and 4 bases from J, with 22 bases between. The CDR3 length is 18 residues. The germline CDR1 and CDR2 sequences are LGHNA and YSLEER. In nucleotides, the CDR3 is TGCGCCAGCAGCCAAGGGCCCGGGACTCCCCAATTCGGCTATGGCTACACCTTC. It yields the protein CASSQGPGTPQFGYGYTF.

The chain joins TRBV7-8 to TRBJ2-1, with 10 bases matching TRBD2. Germline values: CDR1 SGHVS, CDR2 FQNEAQ. The CDR3 is 15 residues long. Germline trimming cut 5 bases from V and 5 bases from J; bases unmatched to any gene: 6. The DNA for the CDR3 is TGTGCCAGCAGCATGCCTAGCGGGGGACACAATGAGCAGTTCTTC. Translation gives CASSMPSGGHNEQFF.

The chain is built from TRBV2 and TRBJ2-5; D perhaps matches TRBD2 (5 bases). The CDR3 sequence is 12 residues long. V gave up 4 bases and J gave up 7 bases, with 10 bases separating them. The germline V gene has CDR1 SNHLY and CDR2 FYNNEI. CDR3 nucleotides: TGTGCCAGCAGTGCAGAGGGTGTGACCCAGTACTTC. This translates into CASSAEGVTQYF. The whole variable domain, remainder taken from reference TRBV2 and TRBJ2-5, is EPEVTQTPSHQVTQMGQEVILRCVPISNHLYFYWYRQILGQKVEFLVSFYNNEISEKSEIFDDQFSVERPDGSNFTLKIRSTKLEDSAMYFCASSAEGVTQYFGPGTRLLVL.

This clone was seen only once. The chain links TRBV13 to TRBJ2-1, with 8 bases matching TRBD2. The germline V gene has CDR1 PRHDT and CDR2 FYEKMQ (reference sequence). The CDR3 has 15 residues. V lost 3 bases and J lost 7; bases outside the gene matches: 8. The CDR3 loop reads CASSLSWTSWNEQFF. The CDR3 DNA sequence: TGTGCCAGCAGCTTGAGTTGGACTAGCTGGAATGAGCAGTTCTTC.